This T cell receptor (beta chain) appears in the sequencing data of a study of cytomegalovirus exposure and HLA in healthy donors. About the study: An early release of data contained roughly 90 million unique TCRs, which came from HLA-typed donors.

Vbeta (60) and Jbeta (13) primers were used in the PCR. Produced via immunoSEQ multiplex PCR; TCRdb's table is partial and in-frame only. The sample carries some 150,000 clones, roughly 79% recorded once. Study conclusions and caveats: Most CMV-associated TCR beta chains were later found to appear HLA-restricted. A later analysis found common viral pathogens apparently linked to several of the most significant clusters. Earlier analysis looked at TCR beta V segments, and most were productive about 87% or about 30% of the time.

A note on this clone: Its cognate antigen is unknown.

This CDR3 spans 14 amino acids. Germline V CDR1 and CDR2: SNHLY, FYNNEI. The chain links TRBV2 to TRBJ2-5; TRBD2 is a possible D gene (5 bases). The last part of the DNA fits TRBJ2-7 better; the J call may be wrong. The origin of this receptor is a male donor in good health and CMV-seronegative. Sequencing was carried out using PBMCs. The CDR3 nucleotides read TGTGCCAGCAGCGACTACCGGGCTCCCTACGAGCAGTACTTC. This gives the protein CASSDYRAPYEQYF.